The present entry profiles one T cell receptor beta chain with its context. The antigen is undetermined. This specimen comes from a study of glioma-infiltrating T cells. Amplification of TCR alpha and beta CDR3 regions from RNA used iRepertoire nested multiplex PCR. Input was 100-400 ng of tissue mRNA or PBMC total RNA. TCRdb redid the calling of the multiplex PCR reads with MiXCR, one entry per CDR3 protein. The sample has approximately 140,000 distinct CDR3 sequences; about 22% are singletons. CDR3 length equals 12 residues. Trimming took 6 bases from V and 12 from J; bases not matched to a gene: 4. Study results and limitations: Above-expected tissue-blood divergence occurred in all gliomas, most in low-grade ones.

Sequences were obtained from glioma tissue, nonneoplastic brain tissue, or PBMCs (not recorded which). The sequence was collected from a human donor with low-grade glioma or glioblastoma, undergoing nonglioma brain surgery, or in good health (not recorded which). The chain links TRBV12-3 or TRBV12-4 to TRBJ1-4; 10 nucleotides match TRBD1. The CDR3: CASRGTGVELFF. The DNA of the CDR3 is TGTGCCAGCAGGGGGACAGGGGTGGAACTGTTTTTT.